These T cell receptor beta chains were read from a single sample in a study of blood T cell repertoires in COVID-19. Libraries were prepared by immunoSEQ multiplex PCR; TCRdb keeps only in-frame clonotypes and omits some of them. In the table there are over 150,000 clones, 70% to 85% of which are singletons. Material: PBMCs or T cells enriched from blood (not recorded which). The receptors come from a woman aged 30 to 39 who had recovered from COVID-19. The CDR3 runs from the conserved cysteine through the conserved F or W. The D gene is left open where the match is weak. Rows may omit the clone size; those that give it use once, few, many or a size class.

>NA|TRBV29-1|TRBJ2-7|TRBD2
CSVEREGSSYEQYF
TGCAGCGTTGAGCGGGAGGGATCTTCCTACGAGCAGTACTTC
>NA|TRBV4-1|TRBJ2-2|NA
CASSQDGGFSTGELFF
TGCGCCAGCAGCCAAGATGGCGGCTTTTCCACCGGGGAGCTGTTTTTT
>NA|TRBV5-1|TRBJ1-5|NA
CASSLAGVGNQPQHF
TGCGCCAGCAGCTTGGCCGGGGTCGGTAATCAGCCCCAGCATTTT
>few|TRBV10-3|TRBJ2-4|NA
CAISEPFTGYGIQYF
TGTGCCATCAGTGAGCCCTTTACAGGTTATGGCATTCAGTACTTC
>NA|TRBV13|TRBJ1-2|NA
CASSLDQGRNGYTF
TGTGCCAGCAGCTTAGATCAGGGTAGGAATGGCTACACCTTC
>NA|TRBV19|TRBJ1-4|NA
CASSLRPTGANEKLFF
TGTGCCAGTAGCCTCAGACCGACAGGTGCCAATGAAAAACTGTTTTTT
>NA|TRBV5-1|TRBJ1-2|NA
CASSLISGDYGYTF
TGCGCCAGCAGCTTGATCTCAGGGGACTATGGCTACACCTTC
>NA|TRBV30|TRBJ1-4|TRBD1
CASGTGVVKLFF
TGTGCCTCCGGAACAGGGGTGGTAAAACTGTTTTTT
>NA|TRBV28|TRBJ2-3|TRBD2
CASSLLFLAGVEDTQYF
TGTGCCAGCAGTCTACTCTTCCTAGCGGGAGTGGAAGATACGCAGTATTTT
>NA|TRBV19|TRBJ1-1|TRBD1
CASRGTGTGSNTEAFF
TGTGCCAGTAGGGGGACTGGGACAGGGTCGAACACTGAAGCTTTCTTT
>NA|TRBV9|TRBJ1-4|NA
CASSERRGSRANEKLFF
TGTGCCAGCAGCGAGCGGAGGGGATCCCGAGCTAATGAAAAACTGTTTTTT
>few|TRBV28|TRBJ1-2|TRBD1
CASSLLDRELGGYTF
TGTGCCAGCAGTTTATTGGACAGGGAGCTGGGTGGCTACACCTTC
>NA|TRBV19|TRBJ1-5|NA
CASSNLGGNQPQHF
TGTGCCAGTAGTAACCTCGGAGGCAATCAGCCCCAGCATTTT
>NA|TRBV9|TRBJ2-3|TRBD2
CASSVREGLGTDTQYF
TGTGCCAGCAGCGTACGGGAGGGGTTGGGAACAGATACGCAGTATTTT
>few|TRBV9|TRBJ1-2|NA
CASSNSGYGYTF
TGTGCCAGCAGCAACTCGGGTTATGGCTACACCTTC
>NA|TRBV4-1|TRBJ2-4|NA
CASSPYGTKAGGGNIQYF
TGCGCCAGCAGCCCATACGGGACAAAGGCCGGCGGCGGAAACATTCAGTACTTC
>once|TRBV19|TRBJ2-1|NA
CASSRVLSYNEQFF
TGTGCCAGTAGTCGTGTCCTCTCCTACAATGAGCAGTTCTTC
>NA|TRBV6-6|TRBJ1-6|NA
CASSYGQNYNSPLHF
TGTGCCAGCAGTTACGGTCAGAACTATAATTCACCCCTCCACTTT
>NA|TRBV9|TRBJ2-1|TRBD2
CASSVAPSGRNYNEQFF
TGTGCCAGCAGCGTAGCTCCTAGCGGGAGAAACTACAATGAGCAGTTCTTC
>NA|TRBV4-1|TRBJ2-1|NA
CASSPGQGIPNEQFF
TGCGCCAGCAGCCCGGGACAAGGAATCCCTAATGAGCAGTTCTTC
>NA|TRBV7-3|TRBJ2-2|NA
CASSFSDFNTGELFF
TGTGCCAGCAGCTTCTCCGACTTTAACACCGGGGAGCTGTTTTTT
>NA|TRBV30|TRBJ1-6|NA
CAWSVVGHRSGNSPLHF
TGTGCCTGGAGTGTGGTGGGACACCGGAGTGGGAATTCACCCCTCCACTTT
>NA|TRBV28|TRBJ2-7|TRBD2
CASGAGVWEQYF
TGTGCCAGCGGAGCGGGAGTTTGGGAGCAGTACTTC
>NA|TRBV19|TRBJ1-5|TRBD1
CASSSSRGDNQPQHF
TGTGCCAGTAGTTCTTCCAGGGGGGACAATCAGCCCCAGCATTTT
>NA|TRBV19|TRBJ1-5|NA
CASGEWTVEYQPQHF
TGTGCCAGTGGGGAATGGACAGTCGAATATCAGCCCCAGCATTTT
>once|TRBV7-2|TRBJ2-1|NA
CASSRQHNEQFF
TGTGCCAGCAGCCGACAGCACAATGAGCAGTTCTTC
>NA|TRBV11-2|TRBJ1-1|NA
CASNPTGLNTEAFF
TGTGCCAGCAACCCCACAGGGCTGAACACTGAAGCTTTCTTT
>NA|TRBV7-2|TRBJ1-3|TRBD1
CASSLGQGAGNTIYF
TGTGCCAGCAGCCTCGGACAGGGTGCTGGAAACACCATATATTTT
>NA|TRBV30|TRBJ1-1|TRBD1
CACPPGTGEGDTEAFF
TGTGCCTGCCCCCCCGGGACAGGGGAAGGGGACACTGAAGCTTTCTTT
>NA|TRBV19|TRBJ1-1|TRBD1
CASSAGGVTEAFF
TGTGCCAGTAGTGCAGGGGGTGTCACTGAAGCTTTCTTT
>once|TRBV2|TRBJ1-1|NA
CASSEALSGSTEAFF
TGTGCCAGCAGTGAAGCGCTTTCAGGGTCTACTGAAGCTTTCTTT